The next 30 T cell receptor beta chains were all read from a single sample in a study of response to subunit inactivated influenza vaccine. Each CDR3 protein gets one entry after TCRdb re-called the RT-PCR reads with MiXCR. The sample has hundreds of thousands of distinct CDR3 sequences, about 10% seen once. The input for sequencing was PBMCs from blood, taken on the day of vaccination. The receptors here all came from a man in his fifties who received an inactivated influenza vaccine.

This clonotype was observed a few times. This chain connects TRBV20-1 to TRBJ2-3; 9 nucleotides align to TRBD2. The CDR3 consists of 16 residues. The ends lost 5 bases at V and 1 base at J; junction bases unmatched: 10. Germline V lookup: CDR1 DFQATT, CDR2 SNEGSKA (reference sequence). The CDR3 DNA reads TGCAGTGCTCCGAAAAAAGCGGGAGGACGCACAGATACGCAGTATTTT. Residues: CSAPKKAGGRTDTQYF.

The chain has TRBV12-3 or TRBV12-4 and TRBJ1-2; D is ambiguous. The CDR3 length is 15 residues. V dropped 0 bases and J dropped 7 bases, with 15 bases sitting between them. CDR3 nucleotide sequence: TGTGCCAGCAGTTTAGCGCTCACAGTATGGGCTGGCTACACCTTC. Translated: CASSLALTVWAGYTF.

This clonotype was counted many times. The CDR3 is CASSTRQFREKLFF. CDR3 nucleotide sequence: TGTGCCAGCAGCACCAGACAGTTTCGGGAAAAACTGTTTTTT. The chain uses TRBV12-3 or TRBV12-4 and TRBJ1-4; maybe TRBD1 (5 bases). Trimming pared 6 bases from V and 8 bases from J, leaving 16 bases between. CDR3 length equals 14 residues.

The rearrangement joins TRBV5-1 to TRBJ2-7; D is unclear. Per the germline V gene, CDR1 is SGHRS and CDR2 is YFSETQ. This CDR3 region has 13 residues. Between the trimmed V and J ends, which lost 4 bases and 5 bases, there was a span of 13 bases. CDR3 protein: CASSVTTPDEQYF. CDR3 coding DNA: TGCGCCAGCAGCGTGACGACCCCGGACGAGCAGTACTTC.

This clonotype has only a few counts. V gene TRBV3-1 combines with J gene TRBJ2-1; 12 bases agree with TRBD2. With 3 bases clipped from V and 7 bases from J, the junction kept 4 bases outside the gene matches. The germline V gene has CDR1 LGHDT and CDR2 YNNKEL (reference sequence). This CDR3 comprises 15 residues. The CDR3, as DNA: TGTGCCAGCAGCCACGGACTAGCGGGACCGAATGAGCAGTTCTTC. Translating it yields CASSHGLAGPNEQFF.

CDR3 DNA: TGTGCCAGCAGTTCCCCTCGGACTAGCGGCTCCTACGAGCAGTACTTC. Translated, it gives CASSSPRTSGSYEQYF. The rearrangement links TRBV12-3 or TRBV12-4 to TRBJ2-7; 10 bases align to TRBD2. V was pared by 4 bases and J by 0 bases, with 6 bases of the junction left unmatched. CDR3 size: 16 residues.

V is TRBV24-1 and J is TRBJ2-3; 8 nucleotides match TRBD2. Per the germline V gene, CDR1 is KGHDR and CDR2 is SFDVKD. The CDR3 totals 16 residues. After removal of 9 bases from V and 2 bases from J, the junction contained 12 bases not matched to a gene. The CDR3 nucleotides read TGTGCCACCGGGACGGGGGGGCTGCAGATCACAGATACGCAGTATTTT. Translated: CATGTGGLQITDTQYF.

This clonotype was found a few times. The rearrangement links TRBV7-6 to TRBJ2-1; the D is unclear. With 1 base removed from V and 7 bases from J, the gap between germline ends came to 14 bases. The CDR3 runs to 15 residues. The germline V gene has CDR1 SGHVS and CDR2 FNYEAQ. As DNA, the CDR3 is TGTGCCAGCAGCTTAGTACAGCCCATAGTGAATGAGCAGTTCTTC. This codes for CASSLVQPIVNEQFF.

In its sample, this clonotype was seen a few times. The gene calls are TRBV18 and TRBJ2-5; D gene ambiguous. From germline, CDR1 is KGHSH and CDR2 LQKENI. CDR3 length: 16 amino acids. The V gene lost 0 bases and the J gene lost 1 base, with 12 bases spanning the gap. This CDR3 reads CASSPPLTGTQETQYF. The CDR3, as DNA: TGTGCCAGCTCACCACCCCTGACTGGAACCCAAGAGACCCAGTACTTC.

The chain has TRBV4-2 and TRBJ1-2; the D is unclear. This CDR3 is 12 amino acids long. CDR1 is LGHNA and CDR2 is YNFKEQ in the germline V gene. Between the trimmed V and J ends, which lost 4 bases and 11 bases, there was a span of 14 bases. CDR3 nucleotide sequence: TGTGCCAGCAGCCCAACGGACTTGGCTTACACCTTC. Amino acids: CASSPTDLAYTF.

This clonotype was counted ten times or more. The chain links TRBV5-6 to TRBJ2-5, with no clear D. CDR1 and CDR2 (germline): SGHDT, YYEEEE. The V gene lost 2 bases and the J gene lost 2 bases, with 4 bases spanning the gap. CDR3 length: 12 residues. The CDR3 DNA is TGTGCCAGCAGCTTTACTCAAGAGACCCAGTACTTC. Translated: CASSFTQETQYF.

This clonotype has a count of ten or more. The chain is built from TRBV12-3 or TRBV12-4 and TRBJ2-3; D possibly corresponds to TRBD2 (6 bases). V lost 6 bases, J lost 2 bases, and 18 bases lay in between. The CDR3 runs 16 residues. The CDR3 sequence is CASRVFGGTSTDTQYF. The CDR3, as DNA: TGTGCCAGCAGGGTCTTCGGGGGTACCTCCACAGATACGCAGTATTTT.

In this sample, this clonotype turned up a few times. V usage is TRBV15 and J usage is TRBJ2-5; D is perhaps TRBD1 (6 bases). Trimming cost V 3 bases and J 3 bases, with 17 bases left between them. The CDR3 loop spans 16 amino acids. The germline V gene has CDR1 LNHNV and CDR2 YYDKDF (reference sequence). The CDR3 region is CATSSPEKWTEETQYF. Here the CDR3 DNA reads TGTGCCACCAGCAGTCCTGAGAAATGGACAGAAGAGACCCAGTACTTC. The entire variable domain, with the rest obtained from reference TRBV15 and TRBJ2-5, is as follows: DAMVIQNPRYQVTQFGKPVTLSCSQTLNHNVMYWYQQKSSQAPKLLFHYYDKDFNNEADTPDNFQSRRPNTSFCFLDIRSPGLGDTAMYLCATSSPEKWTEETQYFGPGTRLLVL.

The chain joins TRBV20-1 to TRBJ1-4; possibly TRBD1 for D (6 bases). The V gene's germline CDR1 is DFQATT and CDR2 SNEGSKA (reference sequence). This CDR3 comprises 15 residues. With 0 bases removed from V and 6 bases from J, the gap between germline ends came to 14 bases. Here the CDR3 reads CSARDSGQTHEKLFF. CDR3 in DNA: TGCAGTGCTAGAGATTCCGGACAGACCCATGAAAAACTGTTTTTT.

The chain links TRBV5-5 to TRBJ2-4; the match to TRBD2 covers 7 bases. This CDR3 spans 15 amino acids. The V and J ends lost 1 base and 7 bases, in that order; junction bases with no gene match: 8. The germline CDR1 and CDR2 sequences are SGHKS and YYEKEE (reference sequence). CDR3 protein: CASSLSFGGGNIQYF. The CDR3 region has the DNA TGTGCCAGCAGCTTGAGCTTTGGGGGGGGGAACATTCAGTACTTC. The whole variable domain, filled in from reference TRBV5-5 and TRBJ2-4, reads DAGVTQSPTHLIKTRGQQVTLRCSPISGHKSVSWYQQVLGQGPQFIFQYYEKEERGRGNFPDRFSARQFPNYSSELNVNALLLGDSALYLCASSLSFGGGNIQYFGAGTRLSVL.

This chain connects TRBV3-1 to TRBJ2-5; 9 positions match TRBD1. The CDR3 runs to 12 residues. CDR1 is LGHDT, CDR2 YNNKEL, per germline (reference sequence). Losses at the gene ends were 8 bases for V and 5 bases for J; bases not matched to a gene: 3. The CDR3 coding sequence is TGTGCCAGCGGGGACAGGGCTGAGACCCAGTACTTC. Translation: CASGDRAETQYF.

This clonotype has just a few counts. V gene TRBV12-3 or TRBV12-4 combines with J gene TRBJ2-3; D not certain. Trimming took 7 bases from V and 2 from J, leaving 22 bases between them. CDR3 length: 17 residues. CDR3 sequence (DNA): TGTGCCAGCACTAACTCCCTCGGGCGGCGGAACACAGATACGCAGTATTTT. Protein product: CASTNSLGRRNTDTQYF.

The J gene is TRBJ2-1, the V gene TRBV20-1, with D perhaps given as TRBD1 or TRBD2 (6 bases each). Germline CDR1 reads DFQATT; CDR2 reads SNEGSKA (reference sequence). V lost 0 bases and J 4 bases, leaving 16 bases between the germline ends. The length of the CDR3 is 16 residues. The chain's CDR3 is CSAREGAGEAYNEQFF. Written as DNA, the CDR3 is TGCAGTGCTAGAGAAGGGGCAGGGGAGGCATACAATGAGCAGTTCTTC.

The chain is built from TRBV18 and TRBJ1-2; D unresolved. CDR3 length: 13 amino acids. Trimming pared 3 bases from V and 3 bases from J, leaving 8 bases between. The V gene's germline CDR1 is KGHSH and CDR2 LQKENI. DNA for the CDR3: TGTGCCAGCTCACCGGTCGAGGACTATGGCTACACCTTC. Protein product: CASSPVEDYGYTF.

This sequence joins TRBV5-1 and TRBJ2-7; 13 bases are shared with TRBD2. Germline CDR1 SGHRS, CDR2 YFSETQ. The CDR3 covers 17 residues. Trimming cost V 0 bases and J 6 bases; bases outside gene matches: 9. CDR3 amino acids: CASSLAALAGGPGEQYF. The CDR3 DNA reads TGCGCCAGCAGCTTGGCCGCACTAGCGGGAGGGCCAGGCGAGCAGTACTTC. Full variable domain (rest looked up from reference TRBV5-1 and TRBJ2-7): KAGVTQTPRYLIKTRGQQVTLSCSPISGHRSVSWYQQTPGQGLQFLFEYFSETQRNKGNFPGRFSGRQFSNSRSEMNVSTLELGDSALYLCASSLAALAGGPGEQYFGPGTRLTVT.

The chain couples TRBV20-1 to TRBJ1-2; perhaps TRBD1 as D (5 bases). Germline CDR1 and CDR2: DFQATT and SNEGSKA (reference sequence). CDR3 length: 17 residues. V lost 0 bases, J lost 2 bases, and 19 bases lay in between. The CDR3 DNA is TGCAGTGCTAGAGATTTTGGCGGAGGGGTTTACAACTATGGCTACACCTTC. It specifies CSARDFGGGVYNYGYTF.

The chain employs TRBV7-9 and TRBJ2-7; TRBD2 agrees at 12 bases. After removal of 5 bases from V and 7 bases from J, the junction contained 9 bases not matched to a gene. CDR3 length: 15 amino acids. From germline, CDR1 is SEHNR and CDR2 FQNEAQ (reference sequence). This CDR3 is CASSHTSGGPQEQYF. The CDR3, as DNA: TGTGCCAGCAGCCACACTAGCGGGGGGCCTCAGGAGCAGTACTTC.

This clonotype was detected ten times or more. This chain joins TRBV29-1 and TRBJ2-7, with D tentatively TRBD1 or TRBD2 (5 bases each). CDR3 size: 13 residues. Trimming pared 4 bases from V and 7 bases from J, leaving 17 bases between. CDR1 SQVTM and CDR2 ANQGSEA come from the germline V gene. The CDR3 protein is CSVALGVLGEQYF. CDR3 DNA sequence: TGCAGCGTTGCTTTGGGGGTCCTGGGGGAGCAGTACTTC.

The chain couples TRBV7-9 to TRBJ1-3; D remains ambiguous. Germline CDR1 is SEHNR and CDR2 is FQNEAQ (reference sequence). V lost 2 bases to trimming and J lost 0 bases, with 5 bases between them. CDR3 size: 14 residues. The CDR3 reads CASSLSDSGNTIYF. In DNA form, the CDR3 reads TGTGCCAGCAGCTTAAGTGACTCTGGAAACACCATATATTTT. Filled out from reference TRBV7-9 and TRBJ1-3, the complete variable domain reads DTGVSQNPRHKITKRGQNVTFRCDPISEHNRLYWYRQTLGQGPEFLTYFQNEAQLEKSRLLSDRFSAERPKGSFSTLEIQRTEQGDSAMYLCASSLSDSGNTIYFGEGSWLTVV.

The chain links TRBV20-1 to TRBJ1-4; 9 positions agree with TRBD1. Germline CDR1 reads DFQATT; CDR2 reads SNEGSKA (reference sequence). The CDR3 sequence is 14 residues long. Unmatched junction bases numbered 4, after V lost 3 bases and J lost 5 bases. CDR3 in amino acids: CSASTGQGNEKLFF. The CDR3 DNA sequence: TGCAGTGCTAGTACTGGACAGGGGAATGAAAAACTGTTTTTT.

This clonotype was observed a handful of times. This chain links TRBV5-5 with TRBJ2-2, with D unclear. The CDR3 contains 15 residues. Germline loops: CDR1 SGHKS, CDR2 YYEKEE (reference sequence). V was cut by 2 bases and J by 4 bases, with 12 bases left in between. CDR3 sequence (DNA): TGTGCCAGCAGCTTATCAGGTGGGATCACCGGGGAGCTGTTTTTT. It is translated as CASSLSGGITGELFF.

This chain connects TRBV20-1 to TRBJ2-3; tentative D call: TRBD1 (7 bases). V was trimmed by 7 bases and J by 4 bases, leaving 18 bases between them. Germline V gives CDR1 DFQATT, CDR2 SNEGSKA (reference sequence). The CDR3 has 14 amino acids. CDR3 sequence reads: CSGKPGGFADTQYF. CDR3 nucleotide sequence: TGCAGTGGTAAACCAGGGGGGTTCGCAGATACGCAGTATTTT.

The J gene is TRBJ2-3, the V gene TRBV20-1, with 9 bases that match TRBD2. Germline-derived CDR1 and CDR2 are DFQATT and SNEGSKA (reference sequence). The ends lost 7 bases at V and 5 bases at J; junction bases unmatched: 7. This CDR3 contains 13 residues. The CDR3: CSGAGGHVDTQYF. The CDR3 DNA follows: TGCAGTGGCGCGGGGGGGCATGTAGATACGCAGTATTTT.

The chain joins TRBV5-1 to TRBJ2-7; no definite D call. This CDR3 comprises 14 residues. Germline lookup yields CDR1 SGHRS and CDR2 YFSETQ. Between the trimmed V and J ends, which lost 0 bases and 4 bases, there was a span of 11 bases. The CDR3 DNA reads as TGCGCCAGCAGCTTGGGCTTCACAGAATACGAGCAGTACTTC. Translated, it gives CASSLGFTEYEQYF. The full variable domain, with the rest looked up from reference TRBV5-1 and TRBJ2-7, is KAGVTQTPRYLIKTRGQQVTLSCSPISGHRSVSWYQQTPGQGLQFLFEYFSETQRNKGNFPGRFSGRQFSNSRSEMNVSTLELGDSALYLCASSLGFTEYEQYFGPGTRLTVT.

V and J are TRBV12-3 or TRBV12-4 and TRBJ2-5; D is undetermined. This CDR3 is built from 13 residues. V dropped 3 bases and J dropped 5 bases, with 10 bases sitting between them. The CDR3 nucleotides are TGTGCCAGCAGTTTGACAACTGGGGAGACCCAGTACTTC. Its protein product is CASSLTTGETQYF.